One and the same sample provided the 11 T cell receptor beta chains below, sequenced in a study of cytomegalovirus exposure and HLA in healthy donors. PCR was performed using 60 Vbeta and 13 Jbeta primers. The table came from immunoSEQ multiplex PCR; TCRdb's copy has only in-frame clones and leaves some out. The table records 65,000 to 85,000 clones, more than 60% of them present only once. The sequencing input was PBMCs. The receptors stem from a man in his fifties in good health and CMV-seropositive.

This clone came up a few times. The chain has TRBV7-3 and TRBJ2-2; 7 bases map to TRBD2. From germline, CDR1 is SGHTA and CDR2 FQGTGA. This CDR3 is 16 amino acids long. Unmatched junction bases numbered 12, after V lost 6 bases and J lost 5 bases. The CDR3 DNA reads as TGTGCCAGCAGTCCTCAAGCGGGGTTAAGAACCGGGGAGCTGTTTTTT. Encoded protein: CASSPQAGLRTGELFF.

The gene calls are TRBV19 and TRBJ1-4; 7 bases match TRBD1. The CDR3 is made up of 15 amino acids. V was pared by 4 bases and J by 1 base, with 3 bases of the junction left unmatched. Per the germline V gene, CDR1 is LNHDA and CDR2 is SQIVND (reference sequence). In DNA, the CDR3 is TGTGCCAGTAGTACCCGGGACAGAACTAATGAAAAACTGTTTTTT. As protein: CASSTRDRTNEKLFF. Full variable domain (rest looked up from reference TRBV19 and TRBJ1-4): DGGITQSPKYLFRKEGQNVTLSCEQNLNHDAMYWYRQDPGQGLRLIYYSQIVNDFQKGDIAEGYSVSREKKESFPLTVTSAQKNPTAFYLCASSTRDRTNEKLFFGSGTQLSVL.

The chain combines TRBV7-8 with TRBJ2-7; TRBD1 might be the D (5 bases). V lost 0 bases and J 2 bases, leaving 8 bases between the germline ends. CDR3 length: 14 residues. Germline CDR1 SGHVS, CDR2 FQNEAQ. The CDR3 here is CASSLASRAYEQYF. The CDR3 DNA sequence: TGTGCCAGCAGCTTAGCGAGCAGGGCCTACGAGCAGTACTTC.

J is TRBJ2-5 and V is TRBV5-1; tentatively, D is TRBD2 (6 bases). Trimming stripped 1 base from V and 5 bases from J, with 15 bases between. The CDR3 contains 15 residues. Germline assignment: CDR1 SGHRS and CDR2 YFSETQ. The CDR3: CASSLSWGGMETQYF. The DNA of the CDR3 is TGCGCCAGCAGCTTGAGTTGGGGCGGGATGGAGACCCAGTACTTC.

V is TRBV10-2 and J is TRBJ1-1; the match to TRBD1 covers 7 bases. After removal of 7 bases from V and 9 bases from J, the junction contained 8 bases not matched to a gene. Per the germline V gene, CDR1 is WSHSY and CDR2 is SAAADI. There are 12 residues in the CDR3. DNA of the CDR3: TGCGCCAGCACTCAACCGGGACAGAAAGCTTTCTTT. Translated: CASTQPGQKAFF.

Only a few counts were recorded for this clone. The chain is built from TRBV6-1 and TRBJ2-7; a weak D match, TRBD2 (5 bases). V gave up 3 bases and J gave up 6 bases, with 15 bases separating them. The CDR3 has 14 amino acids. Germline CDR1 is MNHNS and CDR2 is SASEGT. Written as DNA, the CDR3 is TGTGCCAGCAGTGACCCGGGATTTCGTCTCGAGCAGTACTTC. Protein: CASSDPGFRLEQYF.

The rearrangement uses TRBV11-3 and TRBJ1-1; TRBD1 matches at 8 bases. V dropped 5 bases and J dropped 5; count of bases not matched to a gene: 7. Germline CDR1 is SGHNT and CDR2 is YENEEA. This CDR3 contains 14 residues. CDR3: CASSPQGAGTEAFF. CDR3 coding DNA: TGTGCCAGCAGCCCCCAGGGGGCGGGAACTGAAGCTTTCTTT.

The sample holds one count of this clone. CDR3 protein: CASSLAGVLPAEQYF. The DNA of the CDR3 is TGTGCCAGCAGCTTAGCCGGGGTTCTCCCCGCCGAGCAGTACTTC. The chain carries TRBV7-8 and TRBJ2-5; the D gene is possibly TRBD2 (5 bases). The end of the DNA aligns better with TRBJ2-7, so the J call may be wrong. The CDR3 has 15 amino acids. Germline values: CDR1 SGHVS, CDR2 FQNEAQ.

This clone was detected a few times. The V call is TRBV7-8, the J call TRBJ1-5; D perhaps matches TRBD1 (5 bases). The CDR3 is made up of 16 amino acids. V lost 5 bases and J 5 bases, leaving 19 bases between the germline ends. Per germline, CDR1 SGHVS and CDR2 FQNEAQ. CDR3 nucleotides: TGTGCCAGCAGCATCGGGGGGATCCTTAAGGATCAGCCCCAGCATTTT. Its translation: CASSIGGILKDQPQHF.

The chain joins TRBV7-3 to TRBJ2-2; 10 bases align to TRBD1. The CDR3 spans 17 residues. After removal of 0 bases from V and 1 base from J, the junction contained 2 bases not matched to a gene. Looked up from germline, CDR1 is SGHTA and CDR2 is FQGTGA. Written as DNA, the CDR3 is TGTGCCAGCAGCTTAACCAGGGACAGGGGGAACACCGGGGAGCTGTTTTTT. Translating gives CASSLTRDRGNTGELFF.

This chain connects TRBV9 to TRBJ2-3; D perhaps matches TRBD2 (6 bases). The CDR3 spans 17 residues. Looked up from germline, CDR1 is SGDLS and CDR2 is YYNGEE. Deletions cut 3 bases from V and 3 bases from J, with 20 bases between. CDR3 nucleotides: TGTGCCAGCAGCGATCCCCCCGGGACTTTAGGGACAGATACGCAGTATTTT. Translating gives CASSDPPGTLGTDTQYF.